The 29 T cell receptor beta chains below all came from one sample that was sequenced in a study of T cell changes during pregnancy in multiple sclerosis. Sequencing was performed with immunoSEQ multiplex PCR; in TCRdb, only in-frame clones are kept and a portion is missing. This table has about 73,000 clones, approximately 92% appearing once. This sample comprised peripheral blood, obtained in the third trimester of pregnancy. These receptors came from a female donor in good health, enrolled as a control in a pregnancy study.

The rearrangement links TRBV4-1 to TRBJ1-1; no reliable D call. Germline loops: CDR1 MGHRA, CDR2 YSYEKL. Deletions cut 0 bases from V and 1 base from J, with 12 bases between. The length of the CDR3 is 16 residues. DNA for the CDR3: TGCGCCAGCAGCCAAGATCCCAGTCATCGGAACACTGAAGCTTTCTTT. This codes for CASSQDPSHRNTEAFF.

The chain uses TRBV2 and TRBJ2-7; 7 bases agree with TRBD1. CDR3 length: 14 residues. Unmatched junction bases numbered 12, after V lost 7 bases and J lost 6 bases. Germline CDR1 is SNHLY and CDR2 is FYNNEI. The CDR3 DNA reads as TGTGCCAGCATAATACAGGGGCCGCGGTCCGAGCAGTACTTC. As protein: CASIIQGPRSEQYF.

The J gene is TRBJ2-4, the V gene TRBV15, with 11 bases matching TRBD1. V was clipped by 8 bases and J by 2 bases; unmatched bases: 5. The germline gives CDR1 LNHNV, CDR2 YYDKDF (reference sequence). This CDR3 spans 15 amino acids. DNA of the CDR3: TGTGCCACCGGACAGGGGGCGAAGTCCAAAAACATTCAGTACTTC. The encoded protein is CATGQGAKSKNIQYF.

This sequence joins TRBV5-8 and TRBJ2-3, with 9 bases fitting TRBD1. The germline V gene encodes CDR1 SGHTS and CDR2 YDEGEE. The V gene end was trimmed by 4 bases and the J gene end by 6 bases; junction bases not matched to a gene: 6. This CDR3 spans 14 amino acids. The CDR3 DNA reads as TGTGCCAGCAGCCTGGGACAGGGACGGGATACGCAGTATTTT. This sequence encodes CASSLGQGRDTQYF. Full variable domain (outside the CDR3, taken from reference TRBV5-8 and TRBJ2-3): EAGVTQSPTHLIKTRGQQATLRCSPISGHTSVYWYQQALGLGLQFLLWYDEGEERNRGNFPPRFSGRQFPNYSSELNVNALELEDSALYLCASSLGQGRDTQYFGPGTRLTVL.

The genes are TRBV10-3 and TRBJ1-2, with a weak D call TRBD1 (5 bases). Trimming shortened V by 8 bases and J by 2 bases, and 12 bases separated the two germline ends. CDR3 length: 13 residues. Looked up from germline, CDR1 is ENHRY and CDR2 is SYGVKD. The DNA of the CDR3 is TGTGCCATCCTAGGGGTGGGAAACTATGGCTACACCTTC. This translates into CAILGVGNYGYTF.

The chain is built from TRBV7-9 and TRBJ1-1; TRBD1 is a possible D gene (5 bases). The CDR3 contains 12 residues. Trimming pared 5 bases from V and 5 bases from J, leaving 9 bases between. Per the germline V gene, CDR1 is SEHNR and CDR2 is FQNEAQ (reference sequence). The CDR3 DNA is TGTGCCAGCAGCCCCCGGGGGACTGAAGCTTTCTTT. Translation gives CASSPRGTEAFF.

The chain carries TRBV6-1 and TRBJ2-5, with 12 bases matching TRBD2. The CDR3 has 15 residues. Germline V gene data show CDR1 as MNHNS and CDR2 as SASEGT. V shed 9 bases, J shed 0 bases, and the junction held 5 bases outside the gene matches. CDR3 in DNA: TGTGCCAGTTCCTCTAGCGGGGGGGACCAAGAGACCCAGTACTTC. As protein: CASSSSGGDQETQYF.

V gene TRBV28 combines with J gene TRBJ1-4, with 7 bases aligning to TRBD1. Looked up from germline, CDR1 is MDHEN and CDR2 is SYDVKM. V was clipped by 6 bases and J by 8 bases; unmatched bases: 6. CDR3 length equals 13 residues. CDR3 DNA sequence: TGTGCCAGCAGAGTAGACAGGGAGGAAAAACTGTTTTTT. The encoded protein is CASRVDREEKLFF.

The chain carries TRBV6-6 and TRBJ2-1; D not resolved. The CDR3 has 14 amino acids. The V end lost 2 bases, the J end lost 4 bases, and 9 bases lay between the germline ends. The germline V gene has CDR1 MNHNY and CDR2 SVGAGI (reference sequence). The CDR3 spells CASSYLASYNEQFF. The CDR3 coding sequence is TGTGCCAGCAGTTACCTGGCATCTTACAATGAGCAGTTCTTC.

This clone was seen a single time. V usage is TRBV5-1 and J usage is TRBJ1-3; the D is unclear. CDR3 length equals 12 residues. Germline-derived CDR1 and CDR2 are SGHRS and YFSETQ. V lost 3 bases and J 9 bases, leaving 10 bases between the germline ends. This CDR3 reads CASSSQEGTIYF. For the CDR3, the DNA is TGCGCCAGCAGCTCCCAGGAGGGCACCATATATTTT.

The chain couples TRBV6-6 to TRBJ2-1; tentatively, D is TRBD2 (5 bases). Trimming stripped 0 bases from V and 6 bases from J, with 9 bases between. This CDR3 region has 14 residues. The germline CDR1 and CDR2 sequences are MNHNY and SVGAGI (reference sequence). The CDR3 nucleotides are TGTGCCAGCAGTTACTCGACGGGGAGCAATGAGCAGTTCTTC. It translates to CASSYSTGSNEQFF.

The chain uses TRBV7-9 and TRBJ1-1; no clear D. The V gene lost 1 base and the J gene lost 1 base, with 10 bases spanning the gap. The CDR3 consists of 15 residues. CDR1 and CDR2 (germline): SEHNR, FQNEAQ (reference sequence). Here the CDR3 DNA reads TGTGCCAGCAGCTTAGTTGCGGGCGGGAACACTGAAGCTTTCTTT. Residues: CASSLVAGGNTEAFF.

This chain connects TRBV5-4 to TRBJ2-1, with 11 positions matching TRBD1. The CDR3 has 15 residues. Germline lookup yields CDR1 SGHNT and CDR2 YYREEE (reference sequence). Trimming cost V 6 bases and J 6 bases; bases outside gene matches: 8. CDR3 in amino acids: CASNWGGTGGNEQFF. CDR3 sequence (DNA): TGTGCCAGCAATTGGGGGGGGACAGGGGGCAATGAGCAGTTCTTC.

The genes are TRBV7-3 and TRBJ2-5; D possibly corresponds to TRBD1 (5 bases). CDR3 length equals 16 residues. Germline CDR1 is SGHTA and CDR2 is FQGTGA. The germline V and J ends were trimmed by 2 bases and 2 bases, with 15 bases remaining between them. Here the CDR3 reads CASSLWCDSHQETQYF. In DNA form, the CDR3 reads TGTGCCAGCAGCTTATGGTGTGACAGTCATCAAGAGACCCAGTACTTC.

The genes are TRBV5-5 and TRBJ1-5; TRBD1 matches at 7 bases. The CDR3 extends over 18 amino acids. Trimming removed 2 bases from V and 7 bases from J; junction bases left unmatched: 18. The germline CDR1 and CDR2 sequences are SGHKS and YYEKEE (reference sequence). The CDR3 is CASSLFLNRDRGKQPQHF. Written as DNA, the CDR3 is TGTGCCAGCAGCTTATTCCTAAACCGGGACAGAGGGAAGCAGCCCCAGCATTTT. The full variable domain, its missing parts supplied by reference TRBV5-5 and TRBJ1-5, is DAGVTQSPTHLIKTRGQQVTLRCSPISGHKSVSWYQQVLGQGPQFIFQYYEKEERGRGNFPDRFSARQFPNYSSELNVNALLLGDSALYLCASSLFLNRDRGKQPQHFGDGTRLSIL.

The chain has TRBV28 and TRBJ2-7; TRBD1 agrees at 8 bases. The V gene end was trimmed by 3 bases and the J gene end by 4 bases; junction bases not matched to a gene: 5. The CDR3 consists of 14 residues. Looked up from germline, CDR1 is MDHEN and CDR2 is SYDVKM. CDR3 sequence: CASSLQGAGYEQYF. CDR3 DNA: TGTGCCAGCAGTTTGCAGGGGGCAGGGTACGAGCAGTACTTC.

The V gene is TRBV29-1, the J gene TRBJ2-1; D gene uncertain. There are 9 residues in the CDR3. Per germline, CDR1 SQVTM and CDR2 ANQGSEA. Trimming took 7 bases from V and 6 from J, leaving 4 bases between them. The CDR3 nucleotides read TGCAGCGGAGGCAATGAGCAGTTCTTC. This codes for CSGGNEQFF.

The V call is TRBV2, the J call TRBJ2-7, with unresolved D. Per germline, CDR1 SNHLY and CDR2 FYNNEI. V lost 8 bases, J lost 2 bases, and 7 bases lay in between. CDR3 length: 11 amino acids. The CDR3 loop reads CASLAAYEQYF. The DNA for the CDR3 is TGTGCCAGCCTTGCGGCCTACGAGCAGTACTTC.

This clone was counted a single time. The CDR3 sequence is CASSLQREVYNEQFF. The CDR3 nucleotides are TGTGCCAGCAGTTTACAGCGGGAGGTGTACAATGAGCAGTTCTTC. This chain joins TRBV28 and TRBJ2-1, with TRBD2 identical over 9 bases. The V gene's germline CDR1 is MDHEN and CDR2 SYDVKM. Trimming took 2 bases from V and 4 from J; bases not matched to a gene: 3. This CDR3 has 15 residues.

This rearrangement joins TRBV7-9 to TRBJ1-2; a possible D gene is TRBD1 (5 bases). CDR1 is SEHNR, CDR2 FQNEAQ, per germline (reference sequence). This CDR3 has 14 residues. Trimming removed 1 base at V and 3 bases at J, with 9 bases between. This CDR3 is CASSLDRFDYGYTF. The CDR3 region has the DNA TGTGCCAGCAGCTTAGACAGGTTCGACTATGGCTACACCTTC.

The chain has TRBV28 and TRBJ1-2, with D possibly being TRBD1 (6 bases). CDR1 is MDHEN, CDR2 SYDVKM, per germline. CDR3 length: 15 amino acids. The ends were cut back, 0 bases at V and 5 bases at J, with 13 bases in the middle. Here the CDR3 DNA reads TGTGCCAGCAGTTTATGGCCTACAGGGATATATGGCTACACCTTC. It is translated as CASSLWPTGIYGYTF.

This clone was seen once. CDR3 in DNA: TGTGCCAGCAGCATGACAGGGGGGGCTAACTATGGCTACACCTTC. Translated, it gives CASSMTGGANYGYTF. The V call is TRBV7-3, the J call TRBJ1-2; 9 bases are a match to TRBD1. The CDR3 length is 15 residues. Germline V gives CDR1 SGHTA, CDR2 FQGTGA. V was clipped by 5 bases and J by 0 bases; unmatched bases: 4.

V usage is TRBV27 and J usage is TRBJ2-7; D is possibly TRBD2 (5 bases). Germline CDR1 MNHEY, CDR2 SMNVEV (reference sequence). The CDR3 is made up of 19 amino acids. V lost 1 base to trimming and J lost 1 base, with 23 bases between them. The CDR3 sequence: CASSLWGVPLPRGSYEQYF. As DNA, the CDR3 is TGTGCCAGCAGTTTATGGGGAGTACCTTTACCCCGGGGTTCCTACGAGCAGTACTTC.

CDR3 amino acids: CASSYSGGTSNIQYF. CDR3 DNA sequence: TGTGCCAGCAGTTACTCCGGAGGGACTAGCAACATTCAGTACTTC. J is TRBJ2-4 and V is TRBV6-6; TRBD2 aligns across 9 bases. Germline V lookup: CDR1 MNHNY, CDR2 SVGAGI (reference sequence). This CDR3 is built from 15 residues. Trimming at V came to 0 bases and at J to 7 bases, leaving 4 bases not matched to a gene.

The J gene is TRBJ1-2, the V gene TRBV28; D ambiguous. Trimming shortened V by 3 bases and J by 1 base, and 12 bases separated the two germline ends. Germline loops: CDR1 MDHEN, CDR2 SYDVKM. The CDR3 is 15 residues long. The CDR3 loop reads CASSFRSGFNYGYTF. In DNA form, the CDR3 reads TGTGCCAGCAGTTTCCGTTCGGGGTTTAACTATGGCTACACCTTC.

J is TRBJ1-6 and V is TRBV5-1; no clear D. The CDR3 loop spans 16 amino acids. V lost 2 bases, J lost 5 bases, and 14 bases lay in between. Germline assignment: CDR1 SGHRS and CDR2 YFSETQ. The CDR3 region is CASSFKQLRHNSPLHF. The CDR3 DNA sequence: TGCGCCAGCAGCTTTAAACAGCTTAGGCATAATTCACCCCTCCACTTT. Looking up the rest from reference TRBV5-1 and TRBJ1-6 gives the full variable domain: KAGVTQTPRYLIKTRGQQVTLSCSPISGHRSVSWYQQTPGQGLQFLFEYFSETQRNKGNFPGRFSGRQFSNSRSEMNVSTLELGDSALYLCASSFKQLRHNSPLHFGNGTRLTVT.

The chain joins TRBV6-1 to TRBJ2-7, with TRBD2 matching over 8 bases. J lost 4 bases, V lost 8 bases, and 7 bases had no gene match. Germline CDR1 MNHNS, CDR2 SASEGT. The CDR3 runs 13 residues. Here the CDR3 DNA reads TGTGCCAGCCCCGGGGGGGGACAATACGAGCAGTACTTC. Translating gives CASPGGGQYEQYF.

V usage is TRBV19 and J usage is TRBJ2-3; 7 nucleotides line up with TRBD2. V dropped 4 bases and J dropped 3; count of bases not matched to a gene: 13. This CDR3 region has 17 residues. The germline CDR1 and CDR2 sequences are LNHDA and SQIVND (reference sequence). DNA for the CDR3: TGTGCCAGTAGTACCCGCGGCTGGGCGCGGGGGACAGATACGCAGTATTTT. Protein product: CASSTRGWARGTDTQYF.

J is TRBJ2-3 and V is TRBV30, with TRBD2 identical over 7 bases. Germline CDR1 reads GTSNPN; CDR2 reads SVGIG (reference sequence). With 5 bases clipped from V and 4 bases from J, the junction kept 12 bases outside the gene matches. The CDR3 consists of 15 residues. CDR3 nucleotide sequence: TGTGCCTGGGGGCCTTGGGGGGGACTGGCAGATACGCAGTATTTT. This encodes CAWGPWGGLADTQYF.